This T cell receptor (beta chain) was recorded in a study of blood T cell repertoires in COVID-19. Losses at the gene ends were 5 bases for V and 8 bases for J; bases not matched to a gene: 11. The V gene's germline CDR1 is SGHTA and CDR2 FQGNSA. The CDR3 has 14 residues. TCRdb's table, derived via immunoSEQ multiplex PCR, lists solely in-frame clones and lacks some. This table has around 230,000 clones, about 80% appearing once. This sequence was found in a woman older than 75 with acute or convalescent COVID-19. The rearrangement links TRBV7-2 to TRBJ1-2; the match to TRBD1 covers 7 bases. The material sequenced was peripheral blood. The CDR3 DNA is TGTGCCAGCAGCCTAAAACAGGGGTTATGGGGCTACACCTTC. Encoded protein: CASSLKQGLWGYTF.